Listed here are 22 T cell receptor beta chains from one sample, sequenced in a study of HIV-infected patients and healthy controls. TCRdb processed the 5' RACE reads anew with MiXCR; each CDR3 protein has one entry. The sample records over 15,000 distinct CDR3 sequences, roughly 15% being singletons. What was sequenced was CD8+ T cells from blood. All receptors come from a human donor in good health.

V usage is TRBV7-3 and J usage is TRBJ2-3; TRBD2 matches 9 bases. CDR1 is SGHTA and CDR2 is FQGTGA in the germline V gene. The CDR3 consists of 16 residues. After removal of 5 bases from V and 4 bases from J, the junction contained 10 bases not matched to a gene. Here the CDR3 reads CASSRRIGGGADTQYF. CDR3 nucleotide sequence: TGTGCCAGCAGCCGCCGCATAGGCGGGGGGGCAGATACGCAGTATTTT.

This clonotype was recorded once. The V gene is TRBV24-1, the J gene TRBJ2-1, with TRBD2 identical over 11 bases. CDR1 and CDR2 (germline): KGHDR, SFDVKD. The CDR3 has 14 amino acids. Trimming cost V 6 bases and J 7 bases; bases outside gene matches: 4. For the CDR3, the DNA is TGTGCCACCAGTACTAGCGGGAGTAAGAATGAGCAGTTCTTC. It is translated as CATSTSGSKNEQFF.

V and J are TRBV28 and TRBJ2-3; 7 bases are shared with TRBD2. In germline, CDR1 is MDHEN, CDR2 SYDVKM. The CDR3 consists of 17 residues. V was clipped by 2 bases and J by 4 bases; unmatched bases: 12. CDR3 residues: CASSLEFGAGVADTQYF. The CDR3 bases are TGTGCCAGCAGTTTAGAATTTGGGGCGGGAGTCGCAGATACGCAGTATTTT.

This clonotype has a count of ten or more. The chain links TRBV4-3 to TRBJ2-2; either TRBD1 or TRBD2 may fit D (6 bases each). The V end was cut by 0 bases, the J end by 1 base, with 21 bases between. This CDR3 has 20 residues. Germline V gene sequence: CDR1 LGHNA, CDR2 YSLEER. The CDR3 nucleotides read TGCGCCAGCAGCCAAGATTTAGGGGGGCCGGCCGGACGGAACACCGGGGAGCTGTTTTTT. This encodes CASSQDLGGPAGRNTGELFF.

Ten or more counts support this clonotype. The chain couples TRBV25-1 to TRBJ2-2; 8 bases are shared with TRBD2. CDR3 size: 16 residues. Germline loops: CDR1 MGHDK, CDR2 SYGVNS. V lost 3 bases and J lost 1; bases outside the gene matches: 4. The CDR3 loop reads CASSDPGLENTGELFF. CDR3 in DNA: TGTGCCAGCAGTGACCCGGGACTAGAGAACACCGGGGAGCTGTTTTTT.

This chain's CDR3 is CASSIIDWANVLTF. The CDR3 DNA is TGTGCCAGTAGTATAATCGATTGGGCCAACGTCCTGACTTTC. The V gene is TRBV19, the J gene TRBJ2-6, with no clear D. CDR3 length: 14 residues. V was pared by 2 bases and J by 5 bases, with 7 bases between. The germline V gene encodes CDR1 LNHDA and CDR2 SQIVND (reference sequence).

This clonotype was detected many times. The gene calls are TRBV7-9 and TRBJ2-2; TRBD2 is a possible D gene (5 bases). The CDR3 spans 14 residues. The ends were cut back, 6 bases at V and 2 bases at J, with 10 bases in the middle. Germline V gene data show CDR1 as SEHNR and CDR2 as FQNEAQ (reference sequence). CDR3 sequence: CASRPGLNTGELFF. CDR3 nucleotides: TGTGCCAGCAGACCTGGACTCAACACCGGGGAGCTGTTTTTT.

This clonotype was observed at least ten times. The genes are TRBV3-1 and TRBJ2-5; 8 nucleotides line up with TRBD2. The V gene end was trimmed by 1 base and the J gene end by 4 bases; junction bases not matched to a gene: 8. Germline-derived CDR1 and CDR2 are LGHDT and YNNKEL (reference sequence). The CDR3 extends over 16 amino acids. CDR3 sequence (DNA): TGTGCCAGCAGCCAAGGGAGAGGTAGCGGGGCAGAGACCCAGTACTTC. As protein: CASSQGRGSGAETQYF.

This clonotype has more than one count but fewer than ten. The chain couples TRBV27 to TRBJ2-7, with D tentatively TRBD2 (6 bases). The CDR3 consists of 14 residues. Germline assignment: CDR1 MNHEY and CDR2 SMNVEV (reference sequence). Trimming removed 3 bases from V and 3 bases from J, with 12 bases in between. The CDR3 DNA follows: TGTGCCAGCAGTTTCGGGGGAGGAAGCTACGAGCAGTACTTC. Encoded protein: CASSFGGGSYEQYF.

The chain employs TRBV7-3 and TRBJ1-1; possible D gene TRBD1, 6 bases. V was cut by 0 bases and J by 2 bases, with 10 bases left in between. In germline, CDR1 is SGHTA, CDR2 FQGTGA. The CDR3 contains 15 residues. DNA of the CDR3: TGTGCCAGCAGCTTAACAGGGGGGTCTAACACTGAAGCTTTCTTT. Translating gives CASSLTGGSNTEAFF.

The rearrangement joins TRBV3-1 to TRBJ2-5, with D perhaps matching TRBD1 or TRBD2 (5 bases each). CDR1 is LGHDT and CDR2 is YNNKEL in the germline V gene (reference sequence). The CDR3 has 19 residues. The ends were cut back, 4 bases at V and 3 bases at J, with 27 bases in the middle. As DNA, the CDR3 is TGTGCCAGCAGCCTACCCCAGGGTAGAGCGGTGTTTGACGAAGAGACCCAGTACTTC. Translation gives CASSLPQGRAVFDEETQYF.

This clonotype showed up many times. The chain combines TRBV29-1 with TRBJ1-2; a possible D gene is TRBD1 (5 bases). Trimming took off 4 bases at V and 8 bases at J, with 17 bases between the two ends. This CDR3 spans 13 amino acids. CDR1 SQVTM and CDR2 ANQGSEA come from the germline V gene. In DNA form, the CDR3 reads TGCAGCGTTGCAATTGTAGGGGAAAACGGCTACACCTTC. It encodes CSVAIVGENGYTF.

This clonotype was found many times. The chain carries TRBV20-1 and TRBJ2-7; 8 bases match TRBD1. The CDR3 has 13 residues. Trimming cost V 3 bases and J 3 bases; bases outside gene matches: 4. The V gene's germline CDR1 is DFQATT and CDR2 SNEGSKA (reference sequence). This CDR3 reads CSARGTGDYEQYF. The CDR3 DNA sequence: TGCAGTGCTAGGGGGACAGGCGACTACGAGCAGTACTTC.

There are many counts of this clonotype. V gene TRBV6-6 combines with J gene TRBJ1-5; D is uncertain. Germline loops: CDR1 MNHNY, CDR2 SVGAGI (reference sequence). With 0 bases removed from V and 9 bases from J, the gap between germline ends came to 12 bases. The CDR3 spans 14 residues. The CDR3 DNA is TGTGCCAGCAGTTACTCGTTGGGCCTCGGGCCCCAGCATTTT. As protein: CASSYSLGLGPQHF.

This clonotype has a count of ten or more. V gene TRBV6-2 or TRBV6-3 combines with J gene TRBJ2-2; D is tentatively TRBD1 or TRBD2 (6 bases each). Germline V lookup: CDR1 MNHEY, CDR2 SVGEGT. Trimming took off 5 bases at V and 6 bases at J, with 16 bases between the two ends. This CDR3 spans 15 amino acids. This CDR3 reads CASSPPGARAGELFF. DNA for the CDR3: TGTGCCAGCAGTCCGCCGGGGGCGAGGGCCGGGGAGCTGTTTTTT.

This clonotype was counted a few times. This chain links TRBV6-5 with TRBJ2-5; 8 positions agree with TRBD2. Germline V gives CDR1 MNHEY, CDR2 SVGAGI. This CDR3 has 14 amino acids. V lost 6 bases, J lost 7 bases, and 10 bases stayed unmatched. This CDR3 is CASSDGLAQATQYF. In nucleotides, the CDR3 is TGTGCCAGCAGCGACGGACTAGCTCAGGCGACCCAGTACTTC.

This clonotype was observed a handful of times. The chain has TRBV29-1 and TRBJ2-2; unclear D gene. CDR3 length: 11 residues. V was shortened by 7 bases and J by 6 bases, with 9 bases between the two germline ends. The germline V gene encodes CDR1 SQVTM and CDR2 ANQGSEA. The DNA for the CDR3 is TGCAGCGGGCTAGAGGCCGGGGAGCTGTTTTTT. Translating gives CSGLEAGELFF.

This clonotype was recorded at least ten times. The rearrangement joins TRBV12-3 or TRBV12-4 to TRBJ1-4; possibly TRBD1 for D (5 bases). This CDR3 spans 14 amino acids. Trimming cost V 6 bases and J 8 bases, with 16 bases left between them. The CDR3 protein is CASSSSGGEEKLFF. The DNA of the CDR3 is TGTGCCAGCAGCTCGTCGGGGGGAGAGGAAAAACTGTTTTTT.

This clonotype has only a few counts. CDR3 sequence (DNA): TGTGCCTGGAGTGTTGGTGGGGATACGCAGTATTTT. Translated: CAWSVGGDTQYF. This chain links TRBV30 with TRBJ2-3; D not resolved. V dropped 0 bases and J dropped 6 bases, with 7 bases sitting between them. The CDR3 has 12 amino acids. Germline CDR1 reads GTSNPN; CDR2 reads SVGIG (reference sequence).

The sample holds many counts of this clonotype. The genes are TRBV14 and TRBJ2-5; D is unclear. V was shortened by 0 bases and J by 1 base, with 3 bases between the two germline ends. There are 13 residues in the CDR3. In germline, CDR1 is SGHDN, CDR2 FVKESK. The CDR3 DNA follows: TGTGCCAGCAGCCAAGACTTCCAAGAGACCCAGTACTTC. As protein: CASSQDFQETQYF.

The chain is built from TRBV6-2 or TRBV6-3 and TRBJ2-2; 7 bases are a match to TRBD1. The CDR3 covers 15 residues. V lost 2 bases and J lost 4; bases outside the gene matches: 4. CDR1 and CDR2 from the germline V gene are MNHEY and SVGEGT. DNA for the CDR3: TGTGCCAGCAGTTACAGGACAGGCCCCACCGGGGAGCTGTTTTTT. Amino acid sequence: CASSYRTGPTGELFF.

This clonotype has a handful of counts. The chain uses TRBV4-3 and TRBJ2-1; TRBD2 is a possible D gene (6 bases). The CDR3 totals 12 residues. Germline CDR1 and CDR2: LGHNA and YSLEER. Trimming stripped 4 bases from V and 8 bases from J, with 9 bases between. CDR3 region: CASSLWGDEQFF. DNA for the CDR3: TGCGCCAGCAGCCTTTGGGGGGATGAGCAGTTCTTC.